Listed below are T cell receptor beta chains from one sample, sequenced in a study of glioma-infiltrating T cells after dendritic cell vaccination. Sequencing used immunoSEQ multiplex PCR; TCRdb keeps in-frame clones, though not all of them. The repertoire has over 75,000 clones, more than 80% of them found once; the top ten carry roughly 2.1%. Sequences were derived from blood, sampled after dendritic cell vaccination. The source is a human donor with glioblastoma. CDR3s include the opening cysteine and the closing phenylalanine or tryptophan. Fields, in order: V gene, clone size, CDR3 length, J gene, D gene, CDR3 protein, CDR3 DNA. The D gene is left open where the match is weak. Rows may omit the clone size; those that give it use once, few, many or a size class.

TRBV5-6	-	15	TRBJ2-1	TRBD1	CASSSGQAGYNEQFF	TGTGCCAGCAGCTCGGGACAGGCGGGCTACAATGAGCAGTTCTTC
TRBV2	-	17	TRBJ2-3	TRBD2	CASSVGLAGPNTDTQYF	TGTGCCAGCAGTGTGGGACTAGCGGGTCCAAACACAGATACGCAGTATTTT
TRBV11-2	once	14	TRBJ2-5	TRBD1	CASSSQGAKETQYF	TGTGCCAGCAGCTCCCAGGGGGCCAAAGAGACCCAGTACTTC
TRBV2	once	15	TRBJ1-1	-	CASKARLGGNTEAFF	TGTGCCAGCAAAGCCCGCTTGGGGGGAAACACTGAAGCTTTCTTT
TRBV11-3	few	13	TRBJ2-7	-	CASSLGQNYEQYF	TGTGCCAGCAGCTTAGGGCAAAACTACGAGCAGTACTTC
TRBV7-9	-	13	TRBJ1-2	TRBD1	CASSIGQGRGYTF	TGTGCCAGCAGCATCGGACAGGGACGTGGCTACACCTTC
TRBV5-1	-	15	TRBJ2-1	TRBD1	CASSPNPGGDNEQFF	TGCGCCAGCAGCCCCAATCCAGGGGGAGACAATGAGCAGTTCTTC
TRBV6-4	-	14	TRBJ2-3	TRBD1	CASSYGTDTDTQYF	TGTGCCAGCAGTTATGGGACAGACACAGATACGCAGTATTTT
TRBV2	few	15	TRBJ2-7	-	CASSEMGPSSYEQYF	TGTGCCAGCAGTGAAATGGGGCCGAGCTCCTACGAGCAGTACTTC
TRBV19	-	15	TRBJ1-4	TRBD1	CASSVTGTALEKLFF	TGTGCCAGTAGTGTGACCGGGACAGCTCTTGAAAAACTGTTTTTT
TRBV6-5	-	15	TRBJ1-2	TRBD1	CASSSRDRPSYGYTF	TGTGCCAGCAGTTCGCGGGACAGGCCCAGCTATGGCTACACCTTC
TRBV6-6	-	15	TRBJ2-3	TRBD2	CASSLAGLSTDTQYF	TGTGCCAGCAGTTTAGCGGGACTAAGCACAGATACGCAGTATTTT
TRBV18	-	16	TRBJ2-7	TRBD2	CASSQGTSGGVYEQYF	TGTGCCAGCTCACAGGGGACTAGCGGGGGGGTCTACGAGCAGTACTTC
TRBV5-4	-	16	TRBJ2-2	TRBD2	CASSPASGAYTGELFF	TGTGCCAGCAGCCCGGCTAGCGGGGCTTACACCGGGGAGCTGTTTTTT
TRBV10-3	-	14	TRBJ2-5	-	CAISESRQKETQYF	TGTGCCATCAGTGAGTCGAGGCAGAAAGAGACCCAGTACTTC
TRBV25-1	-	11	TRBJ1-1	-	CASSRNTEAFF	TGTGCCAGCAGTCGGAACACTGAAGCTTTCTTT
TRBV27	once	14	TRBJ2-7	TRBD1	CASSAWTGGDGMGF	TGTGCCAGCAGCGCCTGGACAGGGGGCGATGGGATGGGTTTC
TRBV10-3	-	16	TRBJ2-1	TRBD2	CAISGGGLAGGNEQFF	TGTGCCATCAGTGGCGGGGGACTAGCGGGAGGGAATGAGCAGTTCTTC
TRBV6-5	-	15	TRBJ1-5	-	CASSYSLSGNQPQHF	TGTGCCAGCAGTTACTCGCTCTCAGGCAATCAGCCCCAGCATTTT
TRBV29-1	-	12	TRBJ2-2	-	CSVTRGTGELFF	TGCAGCGTTACCCGGGGAACCGGGGAGCTGTTTTTT
TRBV10-3	-	14	TRBJ1-4	-	CAISEGRKNEKLFF	TGTGCCATCAGTGAGGGCCGTAAGAATGAAAAACTGTTTTTT
TRBV29-1	-	14	TRBJ1-2	-	CSVERRGAGVGYTF	TGCAGCGTTGAGAGACGGGGGGCGGGGGTTGGCTACACCTTC
TRBV6-1	-	14	TRBJ1-5	-	CASSWTAHNQPQHF	TGTGCCAGCAGTTGGACAGCCCACAATCAGCCCCAGCATTTT
TRBV7-2	-	15	TRBJ1-5	TRBD1	CASSAGGAGNQPQHF	TGTGCCAGCAGCGCAGGGGGCGCGGGCAATCAGCCCCAGCATTTT
TRBV6-4	-	15	TRBJ2-5	TRBD2	CASSKLAGDQETQYF	TGTGCCAGCAGTAAACTAGCGGGAGACCAAGAGACCCAGTACTTC
TRBV7-9	-	14	TRBJ2-3	TRBD2	CASSETQSGTSWYF	TGTGCCAGCAGCGAAACTCAATCTGGGACTAGCTGGTATTTT
TRBV5-6	once	16	TRBJ2-2	TRBD2	CASSLGLAGGSGELFF	TGTGCCAGCAGCTTGGGACTAGCGGGAGGGTCCGGGGAGCTGTTTTTT
TRBV11-3	-	16	TRBJ2-1	-	CASSSGVSYSYNEQFF	TGTGCCAGCAGCTCGGGAGTAAGTTACTCCTACAATGAGCAGTTCTTC